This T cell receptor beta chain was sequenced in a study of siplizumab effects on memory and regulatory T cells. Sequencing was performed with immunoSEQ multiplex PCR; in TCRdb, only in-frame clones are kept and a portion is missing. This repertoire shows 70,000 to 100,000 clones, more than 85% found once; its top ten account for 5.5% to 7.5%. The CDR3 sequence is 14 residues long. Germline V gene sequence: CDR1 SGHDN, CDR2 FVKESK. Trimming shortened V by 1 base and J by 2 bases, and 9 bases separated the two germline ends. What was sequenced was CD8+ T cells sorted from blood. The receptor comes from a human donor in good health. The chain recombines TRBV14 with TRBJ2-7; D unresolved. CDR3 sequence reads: CASSQGGQAYEQYF. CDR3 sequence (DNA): TGTGCCAGCAGCCAAGGTGGGCAGGCCTACGAGCAGTACTTC.